This TCR beta chain was captured by sequencing in a study of T cell responses to AZD1222 COVID-19 vaccine (dated by TCRdb to 2020 to 2022). General notes on the study: AZD1222 recipients given second doses at about 4 weeks or at about 12 weeks were pooled, since spike-specific TCR depth and breadth were not found to differ between the two schedules. TCR sequencing covered over 230 trial participants: approximately 200 given two doses of AZD1222 and 26 given two doses of MenACWY control vaccine. Enrollment into the trials was organized by age into subgroups of 18-55, 56-69 and 70-plus years, and those subgroups contained roughly 150, 30 and 60 TCR-sequenced participants, respectively.

V drops 4 bases and J drops 1 base, leaving 14 bases in between. The germline V gene (reference sequence) specifies MNHNY as CDR1 and SVGAGI as CDR2. The cysteine opens and the phenylalanine closes a CDR3 of 16 amino acids. CDR3 DNA only is kept here, 48 bases in frame from base 1. The CDR3 regions of human TCRbeta chains were analyzed by immunosequencing. From the authors' description of their analysis: Repertoire TCRs were checked for matches against a reference library of SARS-CoV-2-specific TCRs that had been generated using the MIRA antigen-specificity platform. Breadth was defined as the fraction of unique TCRs that were SARS-CoV-2-associated, and depth was defined as the fraction of total T cells that were SARS-CoV-2-associated. Using the MIRA data, each spike-specific TCR was assigned both to the spike region to which the TCR was reactive and to a CD4 or CD8 class. Log10-transformed breadth and depth values were compared by one-way ANOVA with Sidak's multiple comparisons tests. The table comes from immuneACCESS by way of TCRdb, which keeps in-frame sequences with V and J called. Part of the clones is missing from these tables; in studies checked, under half for an unresolved V gene and the rest for unknown reasons. V and J calls and clone size are given by that table; D and trimming were obtained from the DNA. In this sample the table shows approximately 150,000 clones, approximately 90% of which occur a single time. Together, the top ten hold about 3% of the sample.

A remark on this clone: What antigen it recognizes has not been identified. No base qualities exist here, and no much larger clone lies one base off it.

The study at large found these results: The whole spike protein was spanned by vaccine-associated CD4 TCRs, and dominant responses were seen in regions 160-218 and 743-854. Because no day 14 peak-response samples were available, repertoires were characterized only after the peak T cell response. Conclusions about previously exposed vaccinees are limited, since just five or six AZD1222 recipients were seropositive for SARS-CoV-2 at baseline. After two AZD1222 doses, both the breadth and the depth of spike-specific TCRs were significantly higher than at day 0 and than in MenACWY recipients. In the small 56-69-year group, the increase in depth fell short of significance, most likely because of low power. Most participants were white British and females outnumbered males, and the authors suggested that clonal diversity may have been underestimated. Reportedly, close to half of the unique spike-specific TCRs recognized epitopes lying outside the regions that are mutated in the B.1.351 and B.1.1.7 variants.

What this sample's time point label stands for: baseline before first vaccination. Vaccinee samples were obtained from the UK trials COV001 and COV002, which included a single-blind randomized controlled phase 2/3 trial of AZD1222 (ChAdOx1 nCoV-19) in healthy adults. For TCRbeta chain sequencing, PBMC samples were collected from trial participants at day 0 and at day 28 after the second dose. The clonotype originates from an adult in good health. This chain is built from TRBV6-6 and TRBJ2-1; the D gene is perhaps TRBD2, on 6 matching bases. The material sequenced was peripheral blood, taken on day 0 of AZD1222 vaccination. At the DNA level, the sequence is TGTGCCAGCAGTTTTGGGGGAGGATCTTCCTACAATGAGCAGTTCTTC. This encodes CASSFGGGSSYNEQFF.